This T cell receptor beta chain is drawn from a study of Graves' ophthalmopathy and Graves' hyperthyroidism. Overall study findings and caveats: Detected in blood as well were most expanded thyroid clonotypes with frequency above 0.001.

This clonotype showed up many times. Its cognate antigen is unknown. Trimming cost V 5 bases and J 2 bases, with 3 bases left between them. This CDR3 is built from 10 residues. Germline V gives CDR1 GTSNPN, CDR2 SVGIG (reference sequence). TCR beta CDR3 regions were amplified from RNA transcripts. An initial RT-PCR round employing HTBI primers preceded a second-round multiplex PCR. TCRdb processed the multiplex PCR reads anew with MiXCR; each CDR3 protein has one entry. Altogether hundreds of thousands of distinct CDR3 sequences are present, around 20% being singletons, with the ten largest covering around 3.2%.

Sequenced sample: peripheral blood. The chain has TRBV30 and TRBJ1-1; D is unclear. This TCR was sampled from a young woman with stable Graves' hyperthyroidism. The CDR3 region has the DNA TGTGCCTGGGGTAACACTGAAGCTTTCTTT. Residues: CAWGNTEAFF. Full variable domain (missing parts from reference TRBV30 and TRBJ1-1): SQTIHQWPATLVQPVGSPLSLECTVEGTSNPNLYWYRQAAGRGLQLLFYSVGIGQISSEVPQNLSASRPQDRQFILSSKKLLLSDSGFYLCAWGNTEAFFGQGTRLTVV.